The source of this T cell receptor (beta chain) is a study of blood T cell repertoires in COVID-19. For the study at large: The samples span acute and convalescent COVID-19 from the United States, Italy and Spain. T cells, B-cell-depleted T cells, or PBMCs provided the cDNA or gDNA that served as material.

The CDR3 runs 15 residues. Germline V gene data show CDR1 as LNHDA and CDR2 as SQIVND (reference sequence). Trimming took off 9 bases at V and 0 bases at J, with 18 bases between the two ends. Authors' analysis steps: Scientists estimated how many nucleated cells there were by amplifying reference gene primers. Only in-frame clones appear in the TCRdb table, and some are missing; sequencing was by immunoSEQ multiplex PCR. For V, J and clone size, that table is used; D and trimming come from the DNA. Of 140,000 to 150,000 clones in the sample, around 89% were seen once. This sequence was found in a man aged 55 to 70 with active or convalescent COVID-19. The sequencing input was peripheral blood. The chain joins TRBV19 to TRBJ2-7, with unresolved D. CDR3: CASARLDGSSYEQYF. In DNA form, the CDR3 reads TGTGCCAGCGCCAGACTCGACGGAAGCTCCTACGAGCAGTACTTC. Together with reference TRBV19 and TRBJ2-7, the CDR3 gives the full variable domain: DGGITQSPKYLFRKEGQNVTLSCEQNLNHDAMYWYRQDPGQGLRLIYYSQIVNDFQKGDIAEGYSVSREKKESFPLTVTSAQKNPTAFYLCASARLDGSSYEQYFGPGTRLTVT.